Sequencing of this TCR beta chain was carried out in a study of T cell responses to AZD1222 COVID-19 vaccine. Produced via immunoSEQ multiplex PCR; TCRdb's table is partial and in-frame only. The data hold roughly 120,000 clones, with over 75% observed a single time. Here the sequenced sample was peripheral blood, taken on day 0 of MenACWY control vaccination. The TCR originated in an adult in good health.

The CDR3 coding sequence is TGTGCCACCAGCAGAGAACTTACTGAAGCTTTCTTT. Translated: CATSRELTEAFF. This chain links TRBV15 with TRBJ1-1; no clear D. This CDR3 spans 12 amino acids. The V end lost 0 bases, the J end lost 5 bases, and 4 bases lay between the germline ends. Looked up from germline, CDR1 is LNHNV and CDR2 is YYDKDF (reference sequence).